This T cell receptor beta chain comes out of a study of cytomegalovirus exposure and HLA in healthy donors. For this clone: Its target is unknown.

The approximately 130-subject validation cohort, separate from the approximately 640-subject first cohort, included the donors. Per germline, CDR1 SNHLY and CDR2 FYNNEI. Trimming took 8 bases from V and 0 from J, leaving 20 bases between them. This CDR3 is built from 16 residues. TCRdb's copy holds only in-frame clones and misses some; the assay was immunoSEQ multiplex PCR. This sample has about 160,000 clones; less than 90% occur once, and the top ten carry around 2%. Whole-study results and caveats: Both high specificity and high sensitivity reportedly marked the classifier's diagnosis of cytomegalovirus status. Cytomegalovirus association was assigned to about 150 TCR beta chains.

Input material: PBMCs. The chain combines TRBV2 with TRBJ2-7; D might be TRBD1 (5 bases). This TCR was recovered from a woman aged 18-35 years in good health and CMV-seronegative. The CDR3 region has the DNA TGTGCCAGCGAGGCCCTTGACAGCCTCGGCTCCTACGAGCAGTACTTC. Its translation: CASEALDSLGSYEQYF.